The T cell receptor (beta chain) under discussion was sequenced for a study of blood T cell repertoires in COVID-19. At the level of the study: Spain, Italy and the United States supplied samples that represented acute and convalescent COVID-19. Nucleic acid was either cDNA or gDNA, and it came from T cells, B-cell-depleted T cells, or PBMCs.

CDR1 is LGHDT, CDR2 YNNKEL, per germline (reference sequence). The CDR3 is 15 amino acids. Trimming at V came to 4 bases and at J to 4 bases, leaving 5 bases not matched to a gene. Seattle participants joined during active infection and were tracked over time. In the study's own analysis: Amplification with reference gene primers provided the estimates of nucleated cell counts. Sequencing was performed with immunoSEQ multiplex PCR; in TCRdb, only in-frame clones are kept and a portion is missing. That table supplies the V and J calls and clone size; D and trimming were determined from the DNA. The table has 250,000 to 350,000 clones, about nine tenths seen once.

This chain joins TRBV3-1 (or the pseudogene TRBV3-2) and TRBJ2-5; 11 bases are a match to TRBD1. The clonotype originates from a woman aged 25 to 45 with COVID-19, enrolled during active disease. The source material was peripheral blood. Here the CDR3 DNA reads TGTGCCAGCAGCCCCGGGACAGGGGGGCTAGAGACCCAGTACTTC. Translation: CASSPGTGGLETQYF.